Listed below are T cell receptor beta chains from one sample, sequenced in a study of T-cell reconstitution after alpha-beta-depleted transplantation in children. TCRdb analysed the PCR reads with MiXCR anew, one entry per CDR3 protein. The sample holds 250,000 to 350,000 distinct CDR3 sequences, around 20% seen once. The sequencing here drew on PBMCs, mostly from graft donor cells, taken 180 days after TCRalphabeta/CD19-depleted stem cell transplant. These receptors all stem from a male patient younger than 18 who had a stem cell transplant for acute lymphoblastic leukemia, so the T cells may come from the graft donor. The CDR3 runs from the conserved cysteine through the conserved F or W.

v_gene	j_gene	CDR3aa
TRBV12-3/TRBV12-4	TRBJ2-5	CASSLAPGIGRIRETQYF
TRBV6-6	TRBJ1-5	CASSPKRGQHF
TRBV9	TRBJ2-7	CASSAPGTPTYEQYF
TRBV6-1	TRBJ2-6	CASTYRPGLQGGANVLTF
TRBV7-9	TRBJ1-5	CASSSRDSSNQPQHF
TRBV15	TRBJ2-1	CATSRDSPPVGDEQFF
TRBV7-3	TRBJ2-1	CASSPTPGAKHNEQFF
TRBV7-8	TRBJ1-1	CASSFYRGDTEAFF
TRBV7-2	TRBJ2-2	CASRAGGVNTGELFF
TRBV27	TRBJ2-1	CASNIKPGLYYNEQFF
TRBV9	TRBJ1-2	CASSVTTQGNYGYTF
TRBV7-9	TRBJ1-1	CASSAGAFF
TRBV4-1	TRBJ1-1	CASSPRQGARRTEAFF
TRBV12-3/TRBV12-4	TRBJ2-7	CASSLRQGIHEQYF
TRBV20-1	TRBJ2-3	CSAPGGPTDTQYF
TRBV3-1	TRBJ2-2	CASSQDLGTGGDTGELFF
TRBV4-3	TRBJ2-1	CASSQEPNSYNEQFF
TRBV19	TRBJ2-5	CASKRTPAQETQYF
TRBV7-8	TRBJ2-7	CASSSLPLVSSYEQYF
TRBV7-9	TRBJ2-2	CASSSPQHINTGELFF
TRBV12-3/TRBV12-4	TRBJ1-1	CASINRPNTEAFF
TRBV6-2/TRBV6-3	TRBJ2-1	CASSYQAYNEQFF
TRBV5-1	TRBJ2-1	CASSSKLAGIDEQFF
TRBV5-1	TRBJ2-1	CASGSLAGSYNEQFF
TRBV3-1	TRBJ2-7	CASSQGLGPYEQYF
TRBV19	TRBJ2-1	CALGGDGTFEQFF
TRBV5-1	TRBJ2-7	CASSLGGQGGIYEQYF
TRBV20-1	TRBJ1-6	CSAPSTGGYSPLHF
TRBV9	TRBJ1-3	CASSAYGGPTTDGNTIYF
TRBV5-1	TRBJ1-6	CASSHGQGGSYNSPLHF
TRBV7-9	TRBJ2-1	CASSLVVLREGNNEQFF
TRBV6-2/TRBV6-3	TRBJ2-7	CASSSHEQYF
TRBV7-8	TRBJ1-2	CASSKLRVPSYGYTF
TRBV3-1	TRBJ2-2	CASSRLGGLDGELFF
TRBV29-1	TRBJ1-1	CSVEESAGTEAFF
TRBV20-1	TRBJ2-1	CSASLRIRREQFF
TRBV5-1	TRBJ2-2	CASSLATGNGELFF
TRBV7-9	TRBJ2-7	CASSLGSSRPQYEQYF
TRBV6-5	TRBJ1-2	CASSYPGAREGYTF
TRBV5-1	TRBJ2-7	CASSSVGLADVSYEQYF
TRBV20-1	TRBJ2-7	CSARQGAVPGGYEQYF
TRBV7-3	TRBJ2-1	CASSLRLGVSSYNEQFF
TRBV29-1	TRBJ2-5	CSVAKGLAKETQYF
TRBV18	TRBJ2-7	CASSTMTSVSYEQYF
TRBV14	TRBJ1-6	CASSQDKGLGVHSPLHF
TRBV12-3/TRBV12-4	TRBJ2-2	CASSLRRLSPGELFF
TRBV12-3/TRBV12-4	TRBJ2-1	CASSLAGTVSPSSYNEQFF
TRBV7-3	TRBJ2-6	CASSLRVPASSGANVLTF
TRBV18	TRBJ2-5	CASSPPSRGMETQYF
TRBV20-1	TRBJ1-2	CSARARAYGYTF